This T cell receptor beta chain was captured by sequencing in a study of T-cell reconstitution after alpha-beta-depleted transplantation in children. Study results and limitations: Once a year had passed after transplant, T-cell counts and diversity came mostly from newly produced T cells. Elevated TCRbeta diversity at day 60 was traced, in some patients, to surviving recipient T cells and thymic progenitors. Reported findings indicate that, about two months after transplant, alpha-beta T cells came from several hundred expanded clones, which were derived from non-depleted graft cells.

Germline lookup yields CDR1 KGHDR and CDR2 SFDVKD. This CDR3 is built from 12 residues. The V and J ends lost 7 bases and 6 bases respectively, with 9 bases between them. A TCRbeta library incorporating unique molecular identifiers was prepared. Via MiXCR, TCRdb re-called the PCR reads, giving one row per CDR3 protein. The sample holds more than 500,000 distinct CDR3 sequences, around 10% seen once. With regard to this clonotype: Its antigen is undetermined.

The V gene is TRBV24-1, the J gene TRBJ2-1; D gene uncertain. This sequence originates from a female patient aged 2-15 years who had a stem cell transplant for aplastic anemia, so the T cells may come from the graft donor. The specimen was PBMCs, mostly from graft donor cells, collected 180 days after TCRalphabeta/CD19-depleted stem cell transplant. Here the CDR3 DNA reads TGTGCCACCAGCGCTCCCCGCAATGAGCAGTTCTTC. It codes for CATSAPRNEQFF.